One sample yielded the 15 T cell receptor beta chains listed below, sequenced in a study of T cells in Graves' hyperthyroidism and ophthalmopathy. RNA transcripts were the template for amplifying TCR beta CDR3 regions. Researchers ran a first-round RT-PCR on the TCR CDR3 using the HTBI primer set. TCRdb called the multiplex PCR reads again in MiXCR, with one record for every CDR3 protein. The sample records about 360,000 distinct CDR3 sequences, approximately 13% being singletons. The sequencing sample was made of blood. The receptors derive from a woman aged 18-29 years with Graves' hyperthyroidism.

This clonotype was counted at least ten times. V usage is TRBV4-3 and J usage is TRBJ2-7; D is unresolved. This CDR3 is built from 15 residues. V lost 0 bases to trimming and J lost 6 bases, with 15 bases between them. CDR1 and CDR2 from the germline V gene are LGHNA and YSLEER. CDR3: CASSQDERPPLEQYF. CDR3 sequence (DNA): TGCGCCAGCAGCCAAGATGAGAGGCCGCCGCTCGAGCAGTACTTC.

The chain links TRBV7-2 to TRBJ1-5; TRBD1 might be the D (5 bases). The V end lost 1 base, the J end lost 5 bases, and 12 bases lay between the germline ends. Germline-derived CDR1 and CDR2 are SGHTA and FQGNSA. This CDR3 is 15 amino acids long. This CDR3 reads CASSLGGREDQPQHF. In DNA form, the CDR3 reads TGTGCCAGCAGCTTAGGCGGCAGGGAGGATCAGCCCCAGCATTTT.

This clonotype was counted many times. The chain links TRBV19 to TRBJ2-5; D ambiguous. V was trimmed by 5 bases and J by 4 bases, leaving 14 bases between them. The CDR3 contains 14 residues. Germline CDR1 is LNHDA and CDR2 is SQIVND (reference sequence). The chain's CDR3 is CASSVRGGIETQYF. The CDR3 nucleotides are TGTGCCAGTAGTGTCAGAGGTGGGATAGAGACCCAGTACTTC.

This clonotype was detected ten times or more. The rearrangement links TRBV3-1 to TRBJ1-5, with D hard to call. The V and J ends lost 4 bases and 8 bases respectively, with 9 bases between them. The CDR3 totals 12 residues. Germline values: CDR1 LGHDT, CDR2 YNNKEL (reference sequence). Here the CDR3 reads CASSLGGKPQHF. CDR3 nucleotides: TGTGCCAGCAGCCTAGGTGGCAAGCCCCAGCATTTT.

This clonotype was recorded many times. This CDR3 reads CASTGGADHTGELFF. The CDR3 DNA follows: TGTGCCAGCACTGGGGGAGCGGACCACACCGGGGAGCTGTTTTTT. V gene TRBV28 combines with J gene TRBJ2-2, with D perhaps TRBD1 or TRBD2 (5 bases each). Trimming took off 7 bases at V and 3 bases at J, with 15 bases between the two ends. Germline V CDR1 and CDR2: MDHEN, SYDVKM. CDR3 length: 15 residues.

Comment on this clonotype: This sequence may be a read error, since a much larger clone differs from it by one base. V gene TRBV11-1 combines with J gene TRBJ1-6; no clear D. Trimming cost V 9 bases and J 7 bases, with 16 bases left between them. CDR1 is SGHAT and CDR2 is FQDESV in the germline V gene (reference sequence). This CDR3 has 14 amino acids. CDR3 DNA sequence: TGTGCCAGGAGCCCGGTAGGAGAAAATTCACCCCTCCACTTT. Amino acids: CARSPVGENSPLHF.

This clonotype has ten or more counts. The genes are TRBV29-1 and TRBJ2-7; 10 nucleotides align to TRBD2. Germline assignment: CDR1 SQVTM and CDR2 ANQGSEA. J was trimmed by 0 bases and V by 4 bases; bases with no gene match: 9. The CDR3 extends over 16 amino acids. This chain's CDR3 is CSVGEAGGSLSYEQYF. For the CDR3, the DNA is TGCAGCGTTGGGGAAGCGGGAGGGTCCCTCTCCTACGAGCAGTACTTC.

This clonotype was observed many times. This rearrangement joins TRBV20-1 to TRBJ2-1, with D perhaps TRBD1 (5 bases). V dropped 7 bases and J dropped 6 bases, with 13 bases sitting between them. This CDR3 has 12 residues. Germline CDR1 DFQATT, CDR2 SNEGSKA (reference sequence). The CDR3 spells CSVTSGINEQFF. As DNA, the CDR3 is TGCAGTGTCACGTCAGGGATCAATGAGCAGTTCTTC.

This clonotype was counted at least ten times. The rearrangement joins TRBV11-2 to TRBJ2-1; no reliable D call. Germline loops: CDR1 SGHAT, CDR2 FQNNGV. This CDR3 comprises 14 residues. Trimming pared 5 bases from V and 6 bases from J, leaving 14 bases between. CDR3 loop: CASSRAARLNEQFF. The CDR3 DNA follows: TGTGCCAGCAGCCGCGCAGCGCGACTCAATGAGCAGTTCTTC.

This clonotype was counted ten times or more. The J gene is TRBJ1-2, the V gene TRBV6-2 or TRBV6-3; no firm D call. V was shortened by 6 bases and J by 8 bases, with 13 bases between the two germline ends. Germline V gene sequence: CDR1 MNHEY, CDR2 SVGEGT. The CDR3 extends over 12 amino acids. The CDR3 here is CASSLKGRGYTF. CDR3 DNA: TGTGCCAGCAGCTTGAAGGGTCGGGGCTACACCTTC.

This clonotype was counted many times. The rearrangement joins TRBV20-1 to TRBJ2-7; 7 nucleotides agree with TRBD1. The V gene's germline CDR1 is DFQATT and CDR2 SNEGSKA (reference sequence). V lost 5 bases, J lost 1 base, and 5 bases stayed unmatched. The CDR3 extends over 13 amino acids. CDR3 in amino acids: CSAAGGSSYEQYF. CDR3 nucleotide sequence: TGCAGTGCTGCAGGGGGAAGTTCCTACGAGCAGTACTTC.

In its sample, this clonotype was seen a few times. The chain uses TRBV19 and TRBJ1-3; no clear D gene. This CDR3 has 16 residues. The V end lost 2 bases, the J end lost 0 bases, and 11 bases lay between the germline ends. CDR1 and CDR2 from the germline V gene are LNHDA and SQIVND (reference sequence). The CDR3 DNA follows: TGTGCCAGTAGTATACCCCGTCGCGCCTCTGGAAACACCATATATTTT. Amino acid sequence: CASSIPRRASGNTIYF.

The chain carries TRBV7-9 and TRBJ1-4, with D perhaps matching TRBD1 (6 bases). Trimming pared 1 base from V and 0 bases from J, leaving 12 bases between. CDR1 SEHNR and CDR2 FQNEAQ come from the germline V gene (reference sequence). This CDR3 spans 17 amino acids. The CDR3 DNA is TGTGCCAGCAGCTTAGTTCAGGGGTCCGCAACTAATGAAAAACTGTTTTTT. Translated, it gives CASSLVQGSATNEKLFF.

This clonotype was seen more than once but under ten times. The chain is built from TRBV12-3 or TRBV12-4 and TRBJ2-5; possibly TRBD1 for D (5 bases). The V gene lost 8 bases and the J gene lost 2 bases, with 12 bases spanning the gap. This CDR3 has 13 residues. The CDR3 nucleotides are TGTGCCAGCCGACGACAGAAACAAGAGACCCAGTACTTC. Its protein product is CASRRQKQETQYF.

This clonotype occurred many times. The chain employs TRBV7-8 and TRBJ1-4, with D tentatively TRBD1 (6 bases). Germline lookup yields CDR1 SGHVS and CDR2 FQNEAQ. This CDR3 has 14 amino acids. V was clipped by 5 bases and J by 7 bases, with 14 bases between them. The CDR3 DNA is TGTGCCAGCAGCGGGGGGCAGGGAAGTGAAAAACTGTTTTTT. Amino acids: CASSGGQGSEKLFF.